The rows below give T cell receptor beta chains drawn from one sample of a study of cytomegalovirus exposure and HLA in healthy donors. TCRdb keeps only in-frame clones here, not all; method: immunoSEQ multiplex PCR. The table shows about 150,000 clones, with more than 9.5% occurring only once. The sample consisted of PBMCs. Every receptor here comes from a man aged 45-60 years in good health and CMV-seronegative. Both conserved end residues are part of each CDR3. Clone size is given for some rows only: seen once, a few or many times, or a class if the clone is expanded.

abundance: .
j_gene: TRBJ1-4
v_gene: TRBV28
CDR3aa: CASSFSGLQTGQKEKLFF

abundance: .
j_gene: TRBJ2-1
v_gene: TRBV2
CDR3aa: CASKGQGTVSSYNEQFF

abundance: .
j_gene: TRBJ1-2
v_gene: TRBV7-2
CDR3aa: CASTLTGGSLMANYGYTF

abundance: .
j_gene: TRBJ1-5
v_gene: TRBV4-2
CDR3aa: CASSLQGSNQPQHF

abundance: few
j_gene: TRBJ2-5
v_gene: TRBV4-1
CDR3aa: CASSQRPGPETQYF

abundance: once
j_gene: TRBJ2-1
v_gene: TRBV5-1
CDR3aa: CASSGLALSSSYNEQFF

abundance: .
j_gene: TRBJ2-2
v_gene: TRBV11-3
CDR3aa: CASSTGSANTGELFF

abundance: .
j_gene: TRBJ2-5
v_gene: TRBV5-5
CDR3aa: CASSLGGLEETQYF

abundance: .
j_gene: TRBJ1-2
v_gene: TRBV11-1
CDR3aa: CASSLSDSFYGYTF

abundance: few
j_gene: TRBJ1-1
v_gene: TRBV10-1
CDR3aa: CASSELGDAEAFF

abundance: few
j_gene: TRBJ1-4
v_gene: TRBV2
CDR3aa: CASSERWSSSEKLFF

abundance: few
j_gene: TRBJ1-3
v_gene: TRBV2
CDR3aa: CASRAYRQLSGNTIYF

abundance: .
j_gene: TRBJ2-1
v_gene: TRBV5-4
CDR3aa: CASSSETSGVNEQFF

abundance: .
j_gene: TRBJ2-3
v_gene: TRBV7-3
CDR3aa: CASSLIGGGDPDTQYF

abundance: few
j_gene: TRBJ2-5
v_gene: TRBV14
CDR3aa: CASSHGETQYF

abundance: few
j_gene: TRBJ1-2
v_gene: TRBV30
CDR3aa: CAWSVGGPRTF

abundance: few
j_gene: TRBJ2-7
v_gene: TRBV10-2
CDR3aa: CASSVTSGGSEQYF

abundance: few
j_gene: TRBJ2-7
v_gene: TRBV5-6
CDR3aa: CASSYLTEQYF

abundance: .
j_gene: TRBJ2-2
v_gene: TRBV7-3
CDR3aa: CASSLLGLAVNTGELFF

abundance: few
j_gene: TRBJ2-5
v_gene: TRBV2
CDR3aa: CASKRQLAGETQYF

abundance: .
j_gene: TRBJ1-2
v_gene: TRBV30
CDR3aa: CAWAAGTVGYTF

abundance: .
j_gene: TRBJ2-5
v_gene: TRBV5-1
CDR3aa: CASSLGTTSGRETQYF

abundance: .
j_gene: TRBJ2-2
v_gene: TRBV14
CDR3aa: CASGETGISTGELFF

abundance: few
j_gene: TRBJ1-2
v_gene: TRBV6-8
CDR3aa: CASSYGTANYGYTF

abundance: few
j_gene: TRBJ1-1
v_gene: TRBV5-5
CDR3aa: CASSKNPSGGNTEAFF

abundance: few
j_gene: TRBJ2-5
v_gene: TRBV19
CDR3aa: CASSIGGGETQYF

abundance: few
j_gene: TRBJ1-1
v_gene: TRBV19
CDR3aa: CASSIANWNTEAFF

abundance: .
j_gene: TRBJ1-1
v_gene: TRBV7-9
CDR3aa: CASSWRGSNTEAFF

abundance: .
j_gene: TRBJ2-1
v_gene: TRBV5-4
CDR3aa: CASSLGGGEYNEQFF

abundance: .
j_gene: TRBJ2-2
v_gene: TRBV4-1
CDR3aa: CAGGRGPTGELFF

abundance: few
j_gene: TRBJ2-7
v_gene: TRBV10-1
CDR3aa: CASSESAGGPSYEQYF

abundance: many
j_gene: TRBJ1-2
v_gene: TRBV7-2
CDR3aa: CASSLAGGTLSGYTF

abundance: .
j_gene: TRBJ2-2
v_gene: TRBV9
CDR3aa: CASSVEGALYTGELFF

abundance: few
j_gene: TRBJ1-4
v_gene: TRBV2
CDR3aa: CASTNQGLRGEKLFF

abundance: .
j_gene: TRBJ1-5
v_gene: TRBV30
CDR3aa: CAWSVSRVGSQPQHF

abundance: .
j_gene: TRBJ2-5
v_gene: TRBV2
CDR3aa: CASSVGLAGGQETQYF

abundance: .
j_gene: TRBJ1-2
v_gene: TRBV6-5
CDR3aa: CASSRGQGGYGYTF

abundance: few
j_gene: TRBJ1-1
v_gene: TRBV28
CDR3aa: CASSPPTGGDTEAFF

abundance: few
j_gene: TRBJ1-3
v_gene: TRBV9
CDR3aa: CASSPGSTLSGNTIYF

abundance: .
j_gene: TRBJ2-1
v_gene: TRBV6-5
CDR3aa: CASSRGDRTAEQFF

abundance: .
j_gene: TRBJ2-2
v_gene: TRBV7-3
CDR3aa: CASSFRGTDTGELFF

abundance: few
j_gene: TRBJ2-2
v_gene: TRBV5-1
CDR3aa: CASSLSGQNTGELFF

abundance: few
j_gene: TRBJ2-5
v_gene: TRBV2
CDR3aa: CASSRETGYQETQYF